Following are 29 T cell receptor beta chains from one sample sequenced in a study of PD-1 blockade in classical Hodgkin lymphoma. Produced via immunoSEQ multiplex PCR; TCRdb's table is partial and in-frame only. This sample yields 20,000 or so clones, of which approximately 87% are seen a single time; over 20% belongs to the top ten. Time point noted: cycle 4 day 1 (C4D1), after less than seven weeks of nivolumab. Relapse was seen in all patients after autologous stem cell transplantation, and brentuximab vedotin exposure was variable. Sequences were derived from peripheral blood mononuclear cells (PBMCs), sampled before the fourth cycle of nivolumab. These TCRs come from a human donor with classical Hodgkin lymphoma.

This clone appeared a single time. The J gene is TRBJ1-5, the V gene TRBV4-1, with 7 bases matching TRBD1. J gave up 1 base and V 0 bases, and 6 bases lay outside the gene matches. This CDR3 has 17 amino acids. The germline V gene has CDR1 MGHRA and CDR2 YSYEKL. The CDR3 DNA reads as TGCGCCAGCAGCCAAGATAGAGGCAGGGGGAGCAATCAGCCCCAGCATTTT. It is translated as CASSQDRGRGSNQPQHF.

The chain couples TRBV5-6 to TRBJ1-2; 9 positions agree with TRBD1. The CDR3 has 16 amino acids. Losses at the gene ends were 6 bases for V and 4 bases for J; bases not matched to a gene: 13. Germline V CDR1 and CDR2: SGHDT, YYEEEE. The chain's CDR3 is CASISLFTGGSYGYTF. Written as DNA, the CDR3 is TGTGCCAGCATAAGTCTTTTTACAGGGGGCTCCTATGGCTACACCTTC.

CDR3 bases: TGTGCCAGTAGTATTCTAGACTTCCACGAGCAGTACTTC. Translated, it gives CASSILDFHEQYF. V and J are TRBV19 and TRBJ2-7; D not resolved. The CDR3 consists of 13 residues. Germline lookup yields CDR1 LNHDA and CDR2 SQIVND (reference sequence). Trimming took off 3 bases at V and 5 bases at J, with 11 bases between the two ends.

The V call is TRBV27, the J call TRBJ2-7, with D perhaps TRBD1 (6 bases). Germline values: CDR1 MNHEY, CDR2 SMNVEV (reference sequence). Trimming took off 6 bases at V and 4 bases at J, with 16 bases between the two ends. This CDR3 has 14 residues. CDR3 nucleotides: TGTGCCAGCAGGGCCCTCCTGCAGGGGTACGAGCAGTACTTC. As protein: CASRALLQGYEQYF.

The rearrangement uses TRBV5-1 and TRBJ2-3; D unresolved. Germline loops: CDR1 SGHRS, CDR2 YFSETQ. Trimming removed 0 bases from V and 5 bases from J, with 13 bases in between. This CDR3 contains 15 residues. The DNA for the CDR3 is TGCGCCAGCAGCTTGGGGCGTATACCGGGAGATACGCAGTATTTT. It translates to CASSLGRIPGDTQYF.

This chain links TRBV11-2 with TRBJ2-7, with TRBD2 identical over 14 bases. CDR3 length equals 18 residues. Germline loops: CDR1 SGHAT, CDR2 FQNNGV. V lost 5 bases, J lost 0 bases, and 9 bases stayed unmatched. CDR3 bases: TGTGCCAGCAGCCCTAACCCAGGGACTAGCGGGAGCTCCTACGAGCAGTACTTC. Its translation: CASSPNPGTSGSSYEQYF.

CDR3: CASSYADSGPYEQYF. The DNA for the CDR3 is TGTGCCAGCAGTTACGCGGACTCCGGACCCTACGAGCAGTACTTC. The V call is TRBV6-5, the J call TRBJ2-7; weak D call: TRBD2 (5 bases). Germline assignment: CDR1 MNHEY and CDR2 SVGAGI. V was clipped by 2 bases and J by 2 bases, with 13 bases between them. CDR3 length: 15 residues.

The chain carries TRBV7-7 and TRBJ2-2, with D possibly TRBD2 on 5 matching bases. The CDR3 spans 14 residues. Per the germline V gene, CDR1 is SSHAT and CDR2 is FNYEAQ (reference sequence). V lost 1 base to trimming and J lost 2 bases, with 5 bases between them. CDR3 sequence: CASSLGLNTGELFF. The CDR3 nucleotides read TGTGCCAGCAGCTTAGGACTAAACACCGGGGAGCTGTTTTTT.

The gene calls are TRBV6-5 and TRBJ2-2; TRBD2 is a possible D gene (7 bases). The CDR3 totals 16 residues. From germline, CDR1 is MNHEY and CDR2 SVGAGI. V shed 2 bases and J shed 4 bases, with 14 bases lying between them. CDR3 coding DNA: TGTGCCAGCAGTTACGGGGGCGGGAGCGGCACCGGGGAGCTGTTTTTT. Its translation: CASSYGGGSGTGELFF.

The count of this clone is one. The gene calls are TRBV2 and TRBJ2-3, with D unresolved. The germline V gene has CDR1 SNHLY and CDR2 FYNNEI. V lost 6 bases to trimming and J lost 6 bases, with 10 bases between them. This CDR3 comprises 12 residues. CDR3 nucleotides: TGTGCCAGCAGCGAATGGACCGATACGCAGTATTTT. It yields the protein CASSEWTDTQYF.

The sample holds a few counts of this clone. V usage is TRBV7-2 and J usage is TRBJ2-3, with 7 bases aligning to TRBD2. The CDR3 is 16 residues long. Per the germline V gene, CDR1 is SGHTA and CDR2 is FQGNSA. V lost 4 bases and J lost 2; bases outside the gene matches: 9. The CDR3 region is CASSSSLTSYTDTQYF. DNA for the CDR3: TGTGCCAGCAGCTCGAGCTTGACTAGCTACACAGATACGCAGTATTTT.

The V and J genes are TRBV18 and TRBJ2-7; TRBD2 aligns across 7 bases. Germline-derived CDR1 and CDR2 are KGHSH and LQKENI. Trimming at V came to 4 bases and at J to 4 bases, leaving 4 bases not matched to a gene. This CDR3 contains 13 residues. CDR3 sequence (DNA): TGTGCCAGCTCACGTTCTAGCGGATACGAGCAGTACTTC. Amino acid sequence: CASSRSSGYEQYF.

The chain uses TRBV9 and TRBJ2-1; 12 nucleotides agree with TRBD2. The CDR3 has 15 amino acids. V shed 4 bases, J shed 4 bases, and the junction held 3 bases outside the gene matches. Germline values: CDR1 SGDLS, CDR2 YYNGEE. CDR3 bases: TGTGCCAGCAGCCCCGGACTAGCGGGGTACAATGAGCAGTTCTTC. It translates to CASSPGLAGYNEQFF.

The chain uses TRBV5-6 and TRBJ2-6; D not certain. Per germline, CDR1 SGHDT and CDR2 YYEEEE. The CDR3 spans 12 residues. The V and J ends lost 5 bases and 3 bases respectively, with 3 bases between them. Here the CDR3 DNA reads TGTGCCAGCAGTAATGGGGCCAACGTCCTGACTTTC. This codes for CASSNGANVLTF. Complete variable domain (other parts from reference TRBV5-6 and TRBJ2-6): DAGVTQSPTHLIKTRGQQVTLRCSPKSGHDTVSWYQQALGQGPQFIFQYYEEEERQRGNFPDRFSGHQFPNYSSELNVNALLLGDSALYLCASSNGANVLTFGAGSRLTVL.

This CDR3 is CASSESGRGRTEAFF. The CDR3, as DNA: TGCGCCAGCAGTGAGTCCGGCAGGGGAAGGACTGAAGCTTTCTTT. The chain uses TRBV10-1 and TRBJ1-1; D is perhaps TRBD1 (6 bases). The CDR3 totals 15 residues. CDR1 is WNHNN and CDR2 is SYGVQD in the germline V gene (reference sequence). Trimming shortened V by 0 bases and J by 5 bases, and 13 bases separated the two germline ends.

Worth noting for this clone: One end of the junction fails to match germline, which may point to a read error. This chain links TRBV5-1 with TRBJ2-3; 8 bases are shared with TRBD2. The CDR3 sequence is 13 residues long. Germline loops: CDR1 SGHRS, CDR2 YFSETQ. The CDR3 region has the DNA TGCGCCACCAGCGGGAGCCCCACAGATACGCAGTATTTT. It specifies CATSGSPTDTQYF.

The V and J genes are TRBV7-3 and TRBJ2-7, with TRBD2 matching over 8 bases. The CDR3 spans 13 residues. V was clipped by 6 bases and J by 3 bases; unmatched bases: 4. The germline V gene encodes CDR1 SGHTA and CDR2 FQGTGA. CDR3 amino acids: CASRASGGYEQYF. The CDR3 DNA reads TGTGCCAGCAGGGCGAGCGGGGGCTACGAGCAGTACTTC.

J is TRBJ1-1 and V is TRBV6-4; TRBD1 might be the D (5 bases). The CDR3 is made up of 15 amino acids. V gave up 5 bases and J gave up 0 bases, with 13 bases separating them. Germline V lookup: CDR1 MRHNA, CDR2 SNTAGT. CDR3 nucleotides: TGTGCCAGCAGTCCGAGGGGAGAATTGAACACTGAAGCTTTCTTT. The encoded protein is CASSPRGELNTEAFF.

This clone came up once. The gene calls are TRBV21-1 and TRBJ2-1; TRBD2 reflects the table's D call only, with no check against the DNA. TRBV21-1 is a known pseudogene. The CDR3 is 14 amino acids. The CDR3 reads CASSKSRLTSQRFF. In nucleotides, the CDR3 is TGTGCCAGCAGCAAAAGTCGATTGACTTCGCAGCGGTTCTTC.

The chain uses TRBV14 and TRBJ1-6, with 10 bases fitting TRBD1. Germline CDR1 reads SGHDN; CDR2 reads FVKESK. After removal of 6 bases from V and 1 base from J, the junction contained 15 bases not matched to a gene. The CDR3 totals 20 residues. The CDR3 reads CASRLDRGPCPGSYNSPLHF. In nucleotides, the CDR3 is TGTGCCAGCAGGCTTGACAGGGGGCCGTGCCCGGGGTCCTATAATTCACCCCTCCACTTT. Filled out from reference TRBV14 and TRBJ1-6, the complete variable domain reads EAGVTQFPSHSVIEKGQTVTLRCDPISGHDNLYWYRRVMGKEIKFLLHFVKESKQDESGMPNNRFLAERTGGTYSTLKVQPAELEDSGVYFCASRLDRGPCPGSYNSPLHFGNGTRLTVT.

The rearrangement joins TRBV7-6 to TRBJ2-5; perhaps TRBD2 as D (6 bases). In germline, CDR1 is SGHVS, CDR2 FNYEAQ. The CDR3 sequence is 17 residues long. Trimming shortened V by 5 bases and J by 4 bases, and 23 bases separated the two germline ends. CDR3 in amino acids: CASSHPAVAETRETQYF. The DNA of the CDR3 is TGTGCCAGCAGCCACCCGGCGGTAGCGGAAACTCGAGAGACCCAGTACTTC.

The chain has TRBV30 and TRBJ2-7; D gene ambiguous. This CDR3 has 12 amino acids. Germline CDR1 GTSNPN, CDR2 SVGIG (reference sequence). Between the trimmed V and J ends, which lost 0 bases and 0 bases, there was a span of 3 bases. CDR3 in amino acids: CAWSVTSYEQYF. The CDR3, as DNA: TGTGCCTGGAGTGTCACCTCCTACGAGCAGTACTTC.

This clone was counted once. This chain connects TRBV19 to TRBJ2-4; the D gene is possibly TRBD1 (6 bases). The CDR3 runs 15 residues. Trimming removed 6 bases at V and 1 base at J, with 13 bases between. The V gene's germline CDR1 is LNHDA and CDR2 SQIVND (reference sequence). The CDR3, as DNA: TGTGCCAGTAGAGGGCAGGGGTTGGCCAAAAACATTCAGTACTTC. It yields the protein CASRGQGLAKNIQYF.

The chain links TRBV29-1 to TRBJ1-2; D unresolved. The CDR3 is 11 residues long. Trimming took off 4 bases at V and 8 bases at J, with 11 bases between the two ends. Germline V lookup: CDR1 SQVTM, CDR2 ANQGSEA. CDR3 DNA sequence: TGCAGCGTTGGGACCCGAGGGGGCTACACCTTC. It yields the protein CSVGTRGGYTF.

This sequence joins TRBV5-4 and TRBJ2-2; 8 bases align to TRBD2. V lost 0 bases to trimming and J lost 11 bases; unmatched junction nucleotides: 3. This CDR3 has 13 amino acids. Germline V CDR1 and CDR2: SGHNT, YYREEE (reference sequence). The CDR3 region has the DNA TGTGCCAGCAGCTTGGCGGGAGGGCCAGAGCTGTTTTTT. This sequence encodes CASSLAGGPELFF. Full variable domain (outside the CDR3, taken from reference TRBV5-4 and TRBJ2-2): ETGVTQSPTHLIKTRGQQVTLRCSSQSGHNTVSWYQQALGQGPQFIFQYYREEENGRGNFPPRFSGLQFPNYSSELNVNALELDDSALYLCASSLAGGPELFFGEGSRLTVL.

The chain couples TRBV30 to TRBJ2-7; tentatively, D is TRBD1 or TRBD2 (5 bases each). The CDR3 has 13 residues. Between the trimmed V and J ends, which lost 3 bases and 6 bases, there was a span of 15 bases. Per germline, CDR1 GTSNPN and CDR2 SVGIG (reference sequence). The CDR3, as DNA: TGTGCCTGGAGGGAGAACGGGGCGGTCGAGCAGTACTTC. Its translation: CAWRENGAVEQYF.

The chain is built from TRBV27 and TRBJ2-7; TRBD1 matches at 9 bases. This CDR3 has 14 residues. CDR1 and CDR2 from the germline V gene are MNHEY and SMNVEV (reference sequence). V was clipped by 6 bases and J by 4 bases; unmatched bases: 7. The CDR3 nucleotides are TGTGCCAGCAGCAACGACAGGGGGACGTACGAGCAGTACTTC. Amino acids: CASSNDRGTYEQYF.

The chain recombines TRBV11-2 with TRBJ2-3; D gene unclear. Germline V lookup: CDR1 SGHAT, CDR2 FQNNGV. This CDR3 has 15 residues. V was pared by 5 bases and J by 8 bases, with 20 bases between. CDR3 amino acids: CASSGSVQSFGTQYF. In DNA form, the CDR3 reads TGTGCCAGCAGCGGGTCTGTACAGAGCTTCGGTACGCAGTATTTT.

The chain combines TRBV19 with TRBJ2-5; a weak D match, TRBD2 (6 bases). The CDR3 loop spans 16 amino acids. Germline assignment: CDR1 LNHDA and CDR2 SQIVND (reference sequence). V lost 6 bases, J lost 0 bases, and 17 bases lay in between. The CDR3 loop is CASREGTFGYQETQYF. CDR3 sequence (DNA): TGTGCCAGTAGGGAAGGGACTTTTGGGTACCAAGAGACCCAGTACTTC.